Listed below are T cell receptor beta chains from one sample, sequenced in a study of regulatory T cells in long-lasting Graves disease. TCRdb processed the multiplex PCR reads anew with MiXCR; each CDR3 protein has one entry. The data contain approximately 490,000 distinct CDR3 sequences, 15% to 20% of them singletons. These records were also assigned to another study, of T cells in Graves' hyperthyroidism and ophthalmopathy.

This material consisted of peripheral blood mononuclear cells (PBMCs), taken at new diagnosis, from a patient treated with antithyroid drugs. The receptors shown here come from a man in his forties or fifties with Graves disease. CDR3s include the opening cysteine and the closing phenylalanine or tryptophan. The D gene is left open where the match is weak. Rows may omit the clone size; those that give it use once, few, many or a size class.

V gene	J gene	D gene	clone size	CDR3 DNA	CDR3 protein
TRBV12-3/TRBV12-4	TRBJ2-7	-	many	TGTGCCAGCAGTTTATCCATAATGGGGGAGCAGTACTTC	CASSLSIMGEQYF
TRBV28	TRBJ1-1	-	many	TGTGCCAGCACTGAAAGTGGCCGGCACACTGAAGCTTTCTTT	CASTESGRHTEAFF
TRBV11-2	TRBJ2-1	-	many	TGTGCCAGCAGCTCTTGGGAGGCCGGGGGTGAGCAGTTCTTC	CASSSWEAGGEQFF
TRBV5-1	TRBJ2-5	TRBD1	many	TGCGCCAGCAGTACGGGACAGGGACAAGAGACCCAGTACTTC	CASSTGQGQETQYF
TRBV4-1	TRBJ2-7	TRBD2	-	TGCGCCAGCAGCCACACGTCCGGGACTAGCGGATTCTACGAGCAGTACTTC	CASSHTSGTSGFYEQYF
TRBV18	TRBJ2-1	-	many	TGTGCCAGCTCACCTTTGGAGCTTTATGAGCAGTTCTTC	CASSPLELYEQFF
TRBV18	TRBJ2-1	-	-	TGTGCCAGCTCACGAACAAAAGCCGGGTACAATGAGCAGTTCTTC	CASSRTKAGYNEQFF
TRBV12-3/TRBV12-4	TRBJ1-5	-	many	TGTGCCAGCAGTGCCGACCGGTGGACAGAGATTAGCAATCAGCCCCAGCATTTT	CASSADRWTEISNQPQHF
TRBV28	TRBJ1-5	-	few	TGTGCCAGCAGTTTGAGGGGTGGTAGCAATCAGCCCCAGCATTTT	CASSLRGGSNQPQHF
TRBV20-1	TRBJ1-5	-	many	TGCAGTGCTAGGGGGGGCGCGGGCAATCAGCCCCAGCATTTT	CSARGGAGNQPQHF
TRBV6-2/TRBV6-3	TRBJ2-1	TRBD2	few	TGTGCCAGCAAACTAGCGGGGGGGGGGGAGCAGTTCTTC	CASKLAGGGEQFF
TRBV30	TRBJ2-2	TRBD2	-	TGTGCCTGGGCAGCCAGAATCAGCGGGAGGCCTACCGGGGAGCTGTTTTTT	CAWAARISGRPTGELFF
TRBV3-1	TRBJ2-2	-	many	TGTGCCAGCAGCCAAGTCCAGGGCCCGAGCGGGGAGCTGTTTTTT	CASSQVQGPSGELFF
TRBV6-1	TRBJ2-7	-	-	TGTGCCAGCGGTCTGCATAATAGCGACGAGCAGTACTTC	CASGLHNSDEQYF
TRBV29-1	TRBJ2-1	TRBD2	few	TGCAGCGCCAGAGCGGGACTTTACAATGAGCAGTTCTTC	CSARAGLYNEQFF
TRBV7-9	TRBJ1-5	TRBD1	few	TGTGCCAGCAGCCCCGACAGGGGGTACAATCAGCCCCAGCATTTT	CASSPDRGYNQPQHF
TRBV6-1	TRBJ1-4	TRBD1	many	TGTGCCAGCAGTCAGCTGGGACAGGCCGCAACTAATGAAAAACTGTTTTTT	CASSQLGQAATNEKLFF
TRBV6-5	TRBJ2-7	TRBD2	-	TGTGCCAGCAGTTACAGGACTAGCGGGGCCTACGAGCAGTACTTC	CASSYRTSGAYEQYF
TRBV2	TRBJ1-5	TRBD1	many	TGTGCCGGTCAGGGGGCGCGGAATCAGCCCCAGCATTTT	CAGQGARNQPQHF
TRBV5-1	TRBJ2-2	-	-	TGCGCCAGCAGCTTGGCTGACCCTTACACCGGGGAGCTGTTTTTT	CASSLADPYTGELFF
TRBV29-1	TRBJ1-1	TRBD1	-	TGCAGCGTTCACGACAGGGCAAACACTGAAGCTTTCTTT	CSVHDRANTEAFF
TRBV5-1	TRBJ2-1	TRBD2	many	TGCGCCAGCAGCTTGGAGGGACTAGGTTTTAATGAGCAGTTCTTC	CASSLEGLGFNEQFF
TRBV6-1	TRBJ2-7	TRBD2	many	TGTGCCAGCAGTGAAGCGTCTAGCGGGAGGTACGAGCAGTACTTC	CASSEASSGRYEQYF
TRBV5-1	TRBJ2-3	-	many	TGCGCCAGCAGCTTGGCGGGATCTCCTCAGTATTTT	CASSLAGSPQYF
TRBV5-1	TRBJ1-1	-	many	TGCGCCAGCAGCACCGGGACGGGGATGATCACTGAAGCTTTCTTT	CASSTGTGMITEAFF
TRBV30	TRBJ2-7	-	few	TGTGCCTGGGCCACCGGGACATTGAGCTCCTACGAGCAGTACTTC	CAWATGTLSSYEQYF
TRBV5-1	TRBJ2-3	TRBD2	many	TGCGCCAGCAGCTTTAGCGGGAAGAGCACAGATACGCAGTATTTT	CASSFSGKSTDTQYF
TRBV11-2	TRBJ2-7	-	many	TGTGCCAGCAGCTACCAACGGGAGCAGTACTTC	CASSYQREQYF
TRBV30	TRBJ1-5	-	-	TGTGCCTGGAGTCTGGGACCTCAGAACGGCAATCAGCCCCAGCGTTTT	CAWSLGPQNGNQPQRF
TRBV5-1	TRBJ1-1	-	many	TGCGCCAGCAGCTTGGGGACTAAAGCGGCTTTCTTT	CASSLGTKAAFF
TRBV4-1	TRBJ1-5	-	-	TGCGCCAGCAGCCACTCGGGAGGGGGTCAGCCCCAGCATTTT	CASSHSGGGQPQHF
TRBV18	TRBJ2-3	TRBD1	few	TGTGCCAGCTCACCAACAGGGGATCCGGCAGATACGCAGTATTTT	CASSPTGDPADTQYF
TRBV9	TRBJ2-7	-	many	TGTGCCAGCAGCGGAGCGGGCGTGAACTCAATGCAGTACTTC	CASSGAGVNSMQYF
TRBV20-1	TRBJ1-5	-	many	TGCAGTGCTAGCTCAGGGAGTAGGGGCAATCAGCCCCAGCATTTT	CSASSGSRGNQPQHF
TRBV3-1	TRBJ2-5	TRBD2	few	TGTGCCAGCAGCCAACGGAAGGTGCGGGGGGTAGGAGAGACCCAGTACTTC	CASSQRKVRGVGETQYF
TRBV11-2	TRBJ2-7	-	many	TGTGCCAGCAGCTTCCGGGGGGCCGGCGACGAGCAGTACTTC	CASSFRGAGDEQYF
TRBV19	TRBJ2-2	TRBD1	few	TGTGCCAGTAGTACAGGGGGCCCCGGGGAGCTGTTTTTT	CASSTGGPGELFF
TRBV2	TRBJ2-1	-	many	TGTGCCAGCAGGCCGGGACGGGGCTCCTACAATGAGCAGTTCTTC	CASRPGRGSYNEQFF
TRBV30	TRBJ1-1	-	many	TGTGCCTGGAGGCCGATCATGAACACTGAAGCTTTCTTT	CAWRPIMNTEAFF
TRBV12-5	TRBJ1-6	-	-	TGTGCTAGTGGTTTAGGGGGAGAAAATTCACCCCTCCACTTT	CASGLGGENSPLHF
TRBV28	TRBJ2-2	-	-	TGTGCCAGCGAGAAAAACACCGGGGAGCTGTTTTTT	CASEKNTGELFF
TRBV20-1	TRBJ2-5	-	-	TGCAGTGCTAGGGACTTTAGTAAAGAGACCCAGTACTTC	CSARDFSKETQYF
TRBV10-3	TRBJ2-3	TRBD1	-	TGTGCCATCAGGGACGCATGGGACAGGGGCACAGATACGCAGTATTTT	CAIRDAWDRGTDTQYF
TRBV7-3	TRBJ1-5	-	-	TGTGCCAGCAGCTTAACGGTGGGGGATCAGCCCCAGCATTTT	CASSLTVGDQPQHF
TRBV30	TRBJ2-7	TRBD2	many	TGTGCCTGGAGTCCCAGGGAGACTAGCGGGTACGAGCAGTACTTC	CAWSPRETSGYEQYF
TRBV27	TRBJ1-1	-	-	TGTGCCAGCAGTCCCTTCGACCGCTACCGTGATGAAGCTTTCTTT	CASSPFDRYRDEAFF
TRBV28	TRBJ2-7	TRBD1	many	TGTGCCAGCAGCCTCGGACAGGGGGCATTCGAGCAGTACTTC	CASSLGQGAFEQYF
TRBV12-3/TRBV12-4	TRBJ1-3	-	many	TGTGCCAGCACCCCTAAAGGAAACACCATATATTTT	CASTPKGNTIYF